Listed here is a single T cell receptor (beta chain). In this sample, this clone turned up a few times. There is no known antigen for this receptor. One base away there is no much larger clone; base qualities are not given. The data belong to a study of cytomegalovirus exposure and HLA in healthy donors (dated by TCRdb to between 2016 and 2019). Concerning the study at large: An earlier analysis of some 620 of the donors reported 250 to 350 Gb of sequence data and 100 million to 120 million unique TCR beta sequences obtained from around 180 million T cells. About 330 gigabases of sequencing data and roughly 81 million unique TCR sequences made up an early release that covered under 750 HLA-typed donors. Of the approximately 400 genotyped donors, around 81% fell in the genetic ancestry cluster associated with self-reported Caucasian donors. The study was designed to test whether signatures of past pathogen exposure could be identified by cataloging public T cell receptors. Using immunosequencing, the study profiled T cell repertoires from 500 to 800 subjects and related those repertoires to cytomegalovirus serostatus. Besides the first cohort of around 700 subjects, a separate validation cohort made up of around 120 different subjects was used. To predict cytomegalovirus infection status, the study brought together high-throughput TCR immunosequencing, statistical association of individual TCRs with disease status, and machine learning. To study patterns of TCR occurrence, a later analysis re-analyzed previously published TCR beta repertoires from 650 to 750 donors and added high-resolution HLA genotyping. In the later analysis, no new phenotypic data were used to find candidate immune exposures; instead, reliance was placed on TCR beta sequences and their occurrence across donors. In an earlier analysis of 500 to 650 of the donors, high-throughput TCR beta sequencing was used to judge whether each TCR beta V gene segment behaved as functional or pseudogenic. Donor age, sex, ethnicity and CMV serostatus were compiled together with the repertoire data. In a later genetic analysis, genome-wide SNP genotypes for about 55% of the roughly 700 donors were used, and that subset was treated as a discovery cohort. All discovery cohort repertoires had been generated using a single sequencing platform. HLA typing covered class I and class II loci at four-digit resolution. Typing coverage differed by locus: A, B, C, DRB1 and DQB1 were typed in about 620-630 donors, DQA1 in approximately 520, DPA1 in roughly 590, and DPB1 in approximately 450. Roughly five DR-DQ haplotypes were handled as single units for association and clustering because linkage in the cohort was strong. On average, around 200,000 unique TCR beta nucleotide sequences were sequenced per donor among 398 genotyped donors of the cohort, with roughly a sixth of those sequences being non-productive.

What the study reported, not specific to this receptor: Because counts were too low, some 17 rarely observed V segments, including chromosome 9 orphons, were left out of the earlier analysis of a few hundred of the donors. According to a later analysis, most CMV-associated TCR beta chains appeared to be HLA-restricted, and the HLA associations seemed to be driven largely by CMV exposure. A further reported finding was that TCR beta sequences accurately predicted the HLA-A and HLA-B alleles for most subjects in the first cohort. This cohort had only TCR beta chains sequenced, and the lack of alpha or paired-chain data limited which features could be detected. An association between a missense DCLRE1C variant and V-gene and J-gene trimming of TCR beta chains was found in a later genetic analysis and replicated in an independent cohort. Because HLA typing was missing for some donors at each locus, association tests included only the typed subset. The classifier was reported to diagnose cytomegalovirus status with high specificity and sensitivity in both the original cohort and the validation cohort. In a later analysis, HLA-associated TCR beta chains were found to be more clonally expanded and to have lower generation probabilities than equally common non-associated chains. In a later analysis, several top co-occurrence clusters were reported to appear linked to parvovirus B19, influenza, CMV and Epstein-Barr virus. The sequencing pipeline was judged likely to have produced a cluster of highly shared sequence variants as a technical artifact. In vitro tests confirmed that three of the cytomegalovirus-associated TCR beta chains recognize cytomegalovirus antigens. In a later analysis, the rate of TCR association differed among HLA loci, with DRB1 alleles having the most associated TCRs and HLA-C alleles having the fewest. Most TCR sequences were observed very rarely across donors, whereas some public TCRs were present in many individuals. Immune exposure information for the cohort was limited to CMV serostatus. Compared with the approximately 700-donor mean, donors in an Asian-associated ancestry cluster had fewer N-insertions in productive TCRs, according to a later genetic analysis. In an earlier analysis of around 600 of the donors, most TCR beta V segments appeared in productive rearrangements about 87% or about 30% of the time, broadly matching IMGT annotations. Because the 87-base-pair reads could not distinguish some IMGT-functional V segments, including TRBV6-2 and TRBV6-3, those segments were excluded. When HLA alleles, especially DR and DQ, strongly co-occurred, attributing TCR associations to individual alleles was difficult. According to the authors, the approach could potentially be generalized to other disease states and immunological phenotypes. The study listed 164 TCR beta chains as associated with cytomegalovirus. Correlated functional status among segregating V segments might reflect linkage disequilibrium, but an unknown experimental factor could not be ruled out. A later analysis associated approximately 17,000 TCR beta sequences with specific HLA alleles at a false discovery rate of 0.05. Presence/absence analyses assumed roughly uniform sequencing depth across donors, an assumption that may not hold.

In total, 630 or so healthy bone marrow donors made up the cohort. At the time of sampling, every cohort member was nominally healthy, though immune exposures that went unrecorded were likely present. CMV serostatus was recorded as positive for some 300 and negative for about 50% of the roughly 670 cohort members, whereas no CMV serostatus was recorded for the donor in question. Each donor provided a peripheral blood sample, and peripheral blood mononuclear cells were used for TCR beta sequencing. The Qiagen DNeasy Blood Extraction Kit was used to extract genomic DNA from the blood cell samples. Libraries were built with the immunoSEQ multiplex PCR assay. For the multiplex PCR, a mixture combining 60 forward primers for TCR Vbeta segments and 13 reverse primers for TCR Jbeta segments was used. A multiplex PCR assay on genomic DNA amplified the CDR3 region of rearranged TCR beta genes. The amplified TCR beta libraries were sequenced on the Illumina HiSeq System as 87-base-pair reads. Per the original workflow: Across the 666 repertoires, a later analysis counted 80 million or so unique TCR beta chains, approximately 10 million of which were shared by at least two donors. Raw reads were error-corrected and collapsed into unique sequences with a nearest-neighbor algorithm that merged closely related sequences to remove PCR and sequencing errors. To assign V, D and J gene segments, CDR3 sequences were aligned to IMGT reference sequences. For a sequence to be retained, at least a six-nucleotide match to both a V gene segment and a J gene segment was required. A rearrangement counted as productive if the CDR3 had no stop codons and remained in frame with V and J, and every other rearrangement counted as non-productive. CDR3 was defined by IMGT convention, running from the second conserved V-encoded cysteine to the conserved J-encoded phenylalanine. In an earlier analysis of just under 600 of the donors, sequences lacking an unambiguous match to a single V gene segment were excluded. In an earlier analysis of several hundred of the donors, a V segment was called functional when productive rearrangements were above 56.7%, and segregating when the standard deviation between donors exceeded 5%. A statistical classification framework was built to diagnose cytomegalovirus status from the catalog of TCR beta chain sequences. V and J gene assignment, in a later analysis, came from comparing TCR nucleotide sequences with IMGT/GENE-DB human TR gene sequences. In a later analysis, CDR3 sequences and most-parsimonious VDJ recombination scenarios were assigned using the TCRdist pipeline. In a later analysis, each TCR beta chain was defined by its CDR3 amino acid sequence together with its V-gene family, and reads lacking a unique V-gene family were excluded. A later analysis removed 500 to 650 highly shared, low-generation-probability nucleotide sequences to deal with suspected cross-contamination and a sequencing artifact. A later analysis calculated a clonal expansion index for each public chain from normalized within-repertoire ranks of inferred template counts. Generation probabilities in a later analysis came from a VDJ recombination model fitted to out-of-frame rearrangements, and those results were checked against IGoR. Hypergeometric tests were used in a later analysis to score TCR-TCR, TCR-HLA and TCR-CMV co-occurrence, with a repertoire-size bias correction applied to the TCR pairs. A later analysis estimated false discovery rates by permuting HLA or CMV assignments 20 times. In a later analysis, co-occurring TCRs were grouped using DBSCAN, and TCRdist sequence similarity was added for clustering within HLA-allele-positive subsets. For co-occurrence clustering, repertoires with fewer than 30,000 or more than 120,000 public chains were excluded, along with roughly five repertoires with anomalous nucleotide sharing. In TCRdb, the immuneACCESS table is reduced to in-frame sequences with V and J assigned. These tables do not hold every clone; where another copy was compared, an unresolved V gene accounts for under half, and the others remain unexplained. The DNA was the basis for D and trimming; V, J and clone size are from that table. Recorded for this sample are roughly 100,000 clones; 63% of them occurred a single time. The ten biggest clones cover about 4.9% of the sample.

After removal of 4 bases from V and 6 bases from J, the junction retains 8 bases not matched to a gene. The germline V gene (reference sequence) provides CDR1 MNHEY and CDR2 SMNVEV. The CDR3 runs 15 amino acids, cysteine and phenylalanine included. Only CDR3 DNA is held: 45 bases, read in frame from base 1. The specimen sequenced was PBMCs. The chain couples TRBV27 to TRBJ2-1; 8 central bases correspond to TRBD2. The origin of this receptor is a human donor in good health. The CDR3 protein: CASSSLGAGGNEQFF. The nucleotides are TGTGCCAGCAGTTCCCTCGGGGCGGGAGGCAATGAGCAGTTCTTC.